A selection of T cell receptor beta chains follows, all from one sample in a study of blood T cell repertoires in COVID-19. Only in-frame clones appear in the TCRdb table, and some are missing; sequencing was by immunoSEQ multiplex PCR. The sample holds over 130,000 clones, around 80% seen once. The sequenced sample consisted of peripheral blood. The receptor source for this set is a woman at least 80 years old with active or convalescent COVID-19. The CDR3 runs from the conserved cysteine through the conserved F or W. The D gene is left open where the match is weak. Clone size is stated in some rows and not others, as once, few, many or a class when expanded.

clone_size | j_call | d_call | v_call | cdr3_aa | cdr3_nt
. | TRBJ1-5 | . | TRBV20-1 | CSASRRGPGSHQPQHF | TGCAGTGCTAGTCGCCGCGGCCCAGGGTCCCATCAGCCCCAGCATTTT
. | TRBJ1-3 | . | TRBV2 | CASSGRSGSGNTIYF | TGTGCCAGCAGTGGCAGGTCTGGGTCTGGAAACACCATATATTTT
few | TRBJ1-6 | TRBD1 | TRBV11-2 | CASSASTGVNSPLHF | TGTGCCAGCAGCGCCTCTACAGGGGTAAATTCACCCCTCCACTTT
once | TRBJ1-5 | TRBD1 | TRBV5-1 | CASSWGQGYNQPQHF | TGCGCCAGCAGCTGGGGACAGGGTTACAATCAGCCCCAGCATTTT
. | TRBJ2-1 | . | TRBV2 | CASSRSSSYNEQFF | TGTGCCAGCAGTAGGTCTAGCTCCTACAATGAGCAGTTCTTC
. | TRBJ1-4 | TRBD1 | TRBV6-5 | CASSLMTGANEKLFF | TGTGCCAGCAGTTTAATGACAGGGGCTAATGAAAAACTGTTTTTT
. | TRBJ1-6 | . | TRBV2 | CASGEKSSYNSPLHF | TGTGCCAGCGGTGAGAAGAGCTCCTATAATTCACCCCTCCACTTT
. | TRBJ2-4 | . | TRBV27 | CASSLSAGQLAKNIQYF | TGTGCCAGCAGTTTATCGGCTGGACAACTAGCCAAAAACATTCAGTACTTC
. | TRBJ2-7 | TRBD1 | TRBV6-5 | CASTLGQSYEQYF | TGTGCCAGCACCCTGGGACAGTCCTACGAGCAGTACTTC
. | TRBJ1-1 | TRBD1 | TRBV28 | CASTNSGGSNTEAFF | TGTGCCAGCACCAATTCAGGGGGCTCGAACACTGAAGCTTTCTTT
. | TRBJ2-2 | . | TRBV7-3 | CASSLAGAGTGELFF | TGTGCCAGCAGCTTAGCGGGGGCCGGGACCGGGGAGCTGTTTTTT
. | TRBJ1-5 | . | TRBV3-1/TRBV3-2 | CASSQGRVINQPQHF | TGTGCCAGCAGCCAAGGACGGGTTATCAATCAGCCCCAGCATTTT
. | TRBJ1-2 | TRBD1 | TRBV29-1 | CSVTGQGLYGYTF | TGCAGCGTGACCGGACAGGGGCTGTATGGCTACACCTTC
. | TRBJ1-3 | . | TRBV7-2 | CASSLETAFSGNTIYF | TGTGCCAGCAGCTTAGAGACAGCCTTCTCTGGAAACACCATATATTTT
. | TRBJ1-6 | TRBD1 | TRBV10-3 | CAISRDRNSPLHF | TGTGCCATCAGCCGGGACAGGAATTCACCCCTCCACTTT
. | TRBJ1-1 | . | TRBV6-2/TRBV6-3 | CASSAGETNTEAFF | TGTGCCAGCAGTGCAGGGGAGACGAACACTGAAGCTTTCTTT
once | TRBJ1-1 | . | TRBV4-2 | CASGRGRTGTEAFF | TGTGCCAGCGGCAGGGGACGAACGGGCACTGAAGCTTTCTTT
. | TRBJ2-1 | TRBD2 | TRBV18 | CASSQSGGYYNEQFF | TGTGCCAGCTCGCAATCGGGGGGGTACTACAATGAGCAGTTCTTC
few | TRBJ2-4 | . | TRBV7-9 | CASSDLDSRNIQYF | TGTGCCAGCAGCGACCTGGACTCGAGAAACATTCAGTACTTC
. | TRBJ2-3 | TRBD2 | TRBV7-8 | CASSASGLAGGNTQYF | TGTGCCAGCAGCGCCTCGGGACTAGCGGGGGGAAATACGCAGTATTTT
. | TRBJ1-1 | TRBD1 | TRBV10-3 | CAISESDRSEAFF | TGTGCCATCAGTGAGTCGGACAGGAGTGAAGCTTTCTTT
. | TRBJ1-2 | . | TRBV6-2/TRBV6-3 | CASSYLGRENGYTF | TGTGCCAGCAGTTACTTGGGCAGGGAAAATGGCTACACCTTC
. | TRBJ2-3 | . | TRBV11-3 | CASSPEGQSTDTQYF | TGTGCCAGCAGCCCGGAGGGACAGAGCACAGATACGCAGTATTTT
. | TRBJ1-1 | . | TRBV20-1 | CSIVLNTEAFF | TGCAGTATAGTGTTGAACACTGAAGCTTTCTTT
. | TRBJ2-3 | . | TRBV18 | CASSPGSSSTDTQYF | TGTGCCAGCTCACCGGGGAGTTCTAGCACAGATACGCAGTATTTT
once | TRBJ2-1 | TRBD1 | TRBV19 | CASSRDRGMENEQFF | TGTGCCAGTAGTAGGGACAGGGGTATGGAGAATGAGCAGTTCTTC
. | TRBJ1-1 | TRBD1 | TRBV3-1/TRBV3-2 | CASSRQGAIEAFF | TGTGCCAGCAGCCGACAGGGGGCGATTGAAGCTTTCTTT
. | TRBJ1-1 | TRBD1 | TRBV5-4 | CASSFPGQGEAFF | TGTGCCAGCAGCTTCCCGGGACAGGGTGAAGCTTTCTTT
. | TRBJ1-1 | TRBD1 | TRBV2 | CASRLIGQGALRNTEAFF | TGTGCCAGCAGATTAATAGGACAGGGGGCATTAAGGAACACTGAAGCTTTCTTT
. | TRBJ2-7 | . | TRBV2 | CATRQLPAYEQYF | TGTGCCACAAGACAGTTACCCGCCTACGAGCAGTACTTC
. | TRBJ2-3 | TRBD1 | TRBV4-3 | CASSQDPGGRTDTQYF | TGCGCCAGCAGCCAAGATCCAGGGGGCAGGACAGATACGCAGTATTTT
. | TRBJ1-6 | TRBD1 | TRBV5-6 | CASSKPGQGMSSPLHF | TGTGCCAGCAGCAAACCGGGACAGGGCATGAGTTCACCCCTCCACTTT
. | TRBJ1-6 | . | TRBV18 | CASSPFDRNSPLHF | TGTGCCAGCTCACCATTCGACAGGAATTCACCCCTCCACTTT
. | TRBJ2-7 | . | TRBV6-5 | CASSLRTGLGYEQYF | TGTGCCAGCAGCCTGCGCACAGGGCTGGGGTACGAGCAGTACTTC
once | TRBJ2-2 | TRBD1 | TRBV30 | CAWFDRAPGELFF | TGTGCCTGGTTCGACAGGGCTCCCGGGGAGCTGTTTTTT